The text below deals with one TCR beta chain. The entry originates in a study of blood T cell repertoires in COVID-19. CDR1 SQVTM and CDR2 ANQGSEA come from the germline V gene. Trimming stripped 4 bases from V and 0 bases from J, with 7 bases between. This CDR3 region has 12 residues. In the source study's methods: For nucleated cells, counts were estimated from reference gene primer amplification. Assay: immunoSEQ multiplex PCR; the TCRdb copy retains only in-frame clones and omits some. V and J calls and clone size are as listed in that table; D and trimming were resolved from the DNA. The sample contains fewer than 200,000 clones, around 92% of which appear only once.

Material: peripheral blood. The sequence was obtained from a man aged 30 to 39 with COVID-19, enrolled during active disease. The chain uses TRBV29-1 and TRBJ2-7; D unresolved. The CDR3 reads CSVVGDSYEQYF. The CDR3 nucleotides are TGCAGCGTTGTGGGCGACTCCTACGAGCAGTACTTC.